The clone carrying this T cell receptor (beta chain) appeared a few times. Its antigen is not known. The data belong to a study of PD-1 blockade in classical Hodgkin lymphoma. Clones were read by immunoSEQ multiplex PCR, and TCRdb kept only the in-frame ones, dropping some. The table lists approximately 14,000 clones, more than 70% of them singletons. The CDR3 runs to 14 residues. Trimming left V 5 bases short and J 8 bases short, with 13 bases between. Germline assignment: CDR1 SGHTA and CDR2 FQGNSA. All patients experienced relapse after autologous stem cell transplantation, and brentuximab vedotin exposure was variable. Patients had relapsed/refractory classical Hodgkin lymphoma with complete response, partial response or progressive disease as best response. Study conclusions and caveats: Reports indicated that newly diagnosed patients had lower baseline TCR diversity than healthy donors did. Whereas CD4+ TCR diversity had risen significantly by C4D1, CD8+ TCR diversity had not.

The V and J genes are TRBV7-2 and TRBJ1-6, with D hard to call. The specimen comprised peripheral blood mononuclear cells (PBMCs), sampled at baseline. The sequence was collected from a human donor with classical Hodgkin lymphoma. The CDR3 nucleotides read TGTGCCAGCAGCGATCGGCAGAGACATTCACCCCTCCACTTT. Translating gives CASSDRQRHSPLHF.